This TCR beta chain was found in a study of cytotoxic CD8 clonotypes in ibrutinib-treated CLL. Of note for this clone: Its cognate antigen is unknown.

The protocol was immunoSEQ multiplex PCR, while the TCRdb copy is restricted to in-frame clones and leaves out a portion. Of 97,000 or so clones listed, about 72% are singletons. Notes on the study in general: Researchers report that baseline clonality outpaced age-matched healthy donors and tracked circulating CD8+ T-cell counts.

The ends were cut back, 5 bases at V and 0 bases at J, with 8 bases in the middle. The CDR3 is made up of 13 amino acids. Germline CDR1 reads SGHVS; CDR2 reads FQNEAQ. This TCR was recovered from a human donor with chronic lymphocytic leukemia. Sequenced material: PBMCs, taken after 12 months of ibrutinib treatment. V usage is TRBV7-8 and J usage is TRBJ2-7; D not resolved. The DNA of the CDR3 is TGTGCCAGCAGCACACTGGACTCCTACGAGCAGTACTTC. Its protein product is CASSTLDSYEQYF.